Given below is one TCR beta chain in context. The data are from a study of blood T cell repertoires in COVID-19. Across the study: The origin of the acute and convalescent COVID-19 samples was the United States, Italy and Spain. T cells, B-cell-depleted T cells, or PBMCs provided the cDNA or gDNA that served as material.

In the source study's methods: How many nucleated cells were present was estimated from reference gene primer amplification. Assay used: immunoSEQ multiplex PCR; TCRdb lists only in-frame clones, some missing. V and J calls and clone size are copied from that table; D and trimming were computed from the DNA. The table includes under 130,000 clones, approximately 62% detected once. The ends lost 5 bases at V and 5 bases at J; junction bases unmatched: 11. This CDR3 region has 18 residues. CDR1 SGHNT and CDR2 YENEEA come from the germline V gene. The chain carries TRBV11-3 and TRBJ2-2; 13 bases are shared with TRBD2. Sequenced material: peripheral blood. This receptor was taken from a man aged 80 or over with acute or convalescent COVID-19. As DNA, the CDR3 is TGTGCCAGCAGCCCTAGTGGACTAGCGGGAGTTCGTACCGGGGAGCTGTTTTTT. Residues: CASSPSGLAGVRTGELFF.